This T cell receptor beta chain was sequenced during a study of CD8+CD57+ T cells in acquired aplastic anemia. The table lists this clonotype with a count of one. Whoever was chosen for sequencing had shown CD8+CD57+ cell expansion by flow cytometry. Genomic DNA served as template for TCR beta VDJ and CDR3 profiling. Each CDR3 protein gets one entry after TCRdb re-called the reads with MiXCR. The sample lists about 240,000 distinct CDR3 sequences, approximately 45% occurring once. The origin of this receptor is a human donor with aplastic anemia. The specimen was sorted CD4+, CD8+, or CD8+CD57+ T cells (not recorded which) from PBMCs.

The CDR3 sequence: CASSVGGLGQPQHF. CDR3 DNA sequence: TGTGCCAGCAGTGTCGGGGGGTTAGGGCAGCCCCAGCATTTT. The chain combines TRBV2 with TRBJ1-5; D may be TRBD1 (5 bases). The CDR3 is 14 amino acids. Germline assignment: CDR1 SNHLY and CDR2 FYNNEI. Trimming shortened V by 4 bases and J by 7 bases, and 14 bases separated the two germline ends.